This entry features one T cell receptor (beta chain) sequence. This sample stems from a study of T cell changes during pregnancy in multiple sclerosis. The CDR3 spans 14 residues. Germline V gene lookup returns CDR1 SEHNR and CDR2 FQNEAQ (reference sequence). V dropped 1 base and J dropped 3; count of bases not matched to a gene: 2. Produced via immunoSEQ multiplex PCR; TCRdb's table is partial and in-frame only. The sample consists of approximately 80,000 clones, 90% to 95% of them appearing once. The sequenced sample was peripheral blood, obtained in the second trimester of pregnancy. This rearrangement joins TRBV7-9 to TRBJ1-1; 7 bases are a match to TRBD1. The sequence came from a female donor in good health, enrolled as a control in a pregnancy study. The CDR3, as DNA: TGTGCCAGCAGCTTAGATCAGGGGGACACTGAAGCTTTCTTT. It is translated as CASSLDQGDTEAFF.